This record looks at one TCR beta chain sequence and its context. What it recognizes is unknown. CDR3 length equals 15 residues. V was clipped by 5 bases and J by 3 bases; unmatched bases: 6. Germline V gene lookup returns CDR1 SGHVS and CDR2 FQNEAQ. The method was immunoSEQ multiplex PCR; TCRdb's version includes in-frame clones alone and lacks a portion of them. The sample carries some 20,000 clones, approximately 88% recorded once. The data originate from a study of a mutant IDH1 vaccine in newly diagnosed glioma. Across the whole study: Visits V12 and V13 fell at weeks 35 and 47, respectively.

Time point reported: week 47, end of study. The study gave 300 ug of mutant IDH1 20-mer peptide per vaccine dose, with topical imiquimod. Sequencing used PBMCs, obtained from a glioma patient whose treatment included an IDH1 peptide vaccine. This clonotype was sampled from a man aged 35-49 years with glioma. The chain combines TRBV7-8 with TRBJ1-1, with TRBD1 identical over 10 bases. The CDR3 DNA reads TGTGCCAGCAGCCCGCGACAGGGGGCGGACACTGAAGCTTTCTTT. Encoded protein: CASSPRQGADTEAFF.